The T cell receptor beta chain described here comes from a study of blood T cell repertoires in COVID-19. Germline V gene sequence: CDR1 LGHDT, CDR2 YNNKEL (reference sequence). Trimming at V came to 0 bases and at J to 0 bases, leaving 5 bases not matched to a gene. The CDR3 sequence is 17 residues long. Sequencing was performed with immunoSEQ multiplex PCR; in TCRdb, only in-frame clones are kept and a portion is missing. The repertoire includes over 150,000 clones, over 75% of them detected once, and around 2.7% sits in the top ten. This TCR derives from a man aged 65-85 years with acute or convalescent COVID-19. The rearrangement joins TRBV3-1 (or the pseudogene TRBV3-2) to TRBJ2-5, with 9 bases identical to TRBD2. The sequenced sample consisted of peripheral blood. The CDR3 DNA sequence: TGTGCCAGCAGCCAAGATTTGGTAGCGGGGGACCAAGAGACCCAGTACTTC. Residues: CASSQDLVAGDQETQYF.